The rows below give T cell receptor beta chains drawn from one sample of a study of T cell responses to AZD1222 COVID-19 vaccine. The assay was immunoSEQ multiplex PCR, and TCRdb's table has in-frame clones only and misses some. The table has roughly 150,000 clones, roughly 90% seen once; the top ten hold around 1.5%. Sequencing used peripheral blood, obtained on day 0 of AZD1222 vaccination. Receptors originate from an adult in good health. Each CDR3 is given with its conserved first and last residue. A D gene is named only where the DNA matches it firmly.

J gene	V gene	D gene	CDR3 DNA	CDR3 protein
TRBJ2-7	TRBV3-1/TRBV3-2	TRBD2	TGTGCCAGCAGCCCCTACCTCTCGACTAGCCGGGGCTACGAGCAGTACTTC	CASSPYLSTSRGYEQYF
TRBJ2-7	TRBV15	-	TGTGCCACCAGCAGAGATGTGGGATTCCTAGGGCAGTACTTC	CATSRDVGFLGQYF
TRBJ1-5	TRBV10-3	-	TGTGCCATCAGTGGGGCCGGTAATCAGCCCCAGCATTTT	CAISGAGNQPQHF
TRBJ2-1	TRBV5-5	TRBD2	TGTGCCAGCAGCTTCCTCGGCGGGGGGGCCGGCAATGAGCAGTTCTTC	CASSFLGGGAGNEQFF
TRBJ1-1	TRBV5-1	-	TGCGCCAGCAGCTTGGGCAGGGACTACACTGAAGCTTTCTTT	CASSLGRDYTEAFF
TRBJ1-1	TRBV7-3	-	TGTGCCAGCAGCTCAACCGGGGGGGTTGGCACTGAAGCTTTCTTT	CASSSTGGVGTEAFF
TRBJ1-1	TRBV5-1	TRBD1	TGCGCCAGCAGCCCGGACAGGGGCCGAGGCACTGAAGCTTTCTTT	CASSPDRGRGTEAFF
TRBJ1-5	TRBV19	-	TGTGCCAGTAGTATAGATAGGGCGAATCAGCCCCAGCATTTT	CASSIDRANQPQHF
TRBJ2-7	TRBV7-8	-	TGTGCCAGCAGCTTAGTCTCGCGCTACGAGCAGTACTTC	CASSLVSRYEQYF
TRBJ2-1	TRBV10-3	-	TGTGCCATCAGTGGACGGATTAATGAGCAGTTCTTC	CAISGRINEQFF
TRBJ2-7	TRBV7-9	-	TGTGCCAGCAGCTTACTGGGCCCTGAGCAGTACTTC	CASSLLGPEQYF